This is a list of T cell receptor beta chains from one sample in a study of identical twins. TCRdb itself ran the 5' RACE reads through MiXCR, one entry per CDR3 protein. The repertoire consists of 300,000 to 400,000 distinct CDR3 sequences, with 9% occurring once and the leading ten covering 8.5% to 10%. The source material was naive T cells sorted from blood. The receptors derive from a woman between 50 and 59 years old in good health. CDR3s include the opening cysteine and the closing phenylalanine or tryptophan. The order of the fields is V gene, J gene, clone size, D gene, CDR3 protein, CDR3 DNA. D genes are given only for firm matches. Clone size appears in some rows only: once, few, many, or a class for an expanded clone.

V gene: TRBV11-2
J gene: TRBJ2-1
clone size: NA
D gene: TRBD2
CDR3 protein: CASSLVLAGVNEQFF
CDR3 DNA: TGTGCCAGCAGCTTAGTTCTAGCGGGAGTCAATGAGCAGTTCTTC

V gene: TRBV5-1
J gene: TRBJ2-1
clone size: many
D gene: TRBD2
CDR3 protein: CASSSGTSGRAYNEQFF
CDR3 DNA: TGCGCCAGCAGCTCCGGGACTAGCGGGAGGGCCTACAATGAGCAGTTCTTC

V gene: TRBV25-1
J gene: TRBJ1-4
clone size: few
D gene: TRBD1
CDR3 protein: CASSAWTGWAEKLFF
CDR3 DNA: TGTGCCAGCAGTGCCTGGACAGGGTGGGCCGAAAAACTGTTTTTT

V gene: TRBV3-1
J gene: TRBJ1-1
clone size: NA
D gene: NA
CDR3 protein: CASSQPGLMNTEAFF
CDR3 DNA: TGTGCCAGCAGCCAACCAGGACTCATGAACACTGAAGCTTTCTTT

V gene: TRBV3-1
J gene: TRBJ1-4
clone size: many
D gene: NA
CDR3 protein: CASSQTVEKLFF
CDR3 DNA: TGTGCCAGCAGCCAAACAGTGGAAAAACTGTTTTTT

V gene: TRBV4-1
J gene: TRBJ2-1
clone size: many
D gene: NA
CDR3 protein: CASSQGSRITYNEQFF
CDR3 DNA: TGCGCCAGCAGCCAAGGCTCCAGGATAACCTACAATGAGCAGTTCTTC

V gene: TRBV2
J gene: TRBJ2-1
clone size: few
D gene: TRBD2
CDR3 protein: CASIVAGRYNEQFF
CDR3 DNA: TGTGCCAGCATAGTAGCGGGACGGTACAATGAGCAGTTCTTC

V gene: TRBV5-1
J gene: TRBJ2-3
clone size: many
D gene: NA
CDR3 protein: CASSLEGPGTDTQYF
CDR3 DNA: TGCGCCAGCAGCTTGGAGGGTCCGGGGACAGATACGCAGTATTTT

V gene: TRBV5-1
J gene: TRBJ2-2
clone size: few
D gene: NA
CDR3 protein: CASSSPGGMDTGELFF
CDR3 DNA: TGCGCCAGCAGCTCGCCCGGCGGGATGGACACCGGGGAGCTGTTTTTT

V gene: TRBV11-2
J gene: TRBJ2-5
clone size: NA
D gene: NA
CDR3 protein: CASSSLNARVKETQYF
CDR3 DNA: TGTGCCAGCAGCTCCCTAAACGCCAGGGTTAAAGAGACCCAGTACTTC

V gene: TRBV10-1
J gene: TRBJ2-2
clone size: NA
D gene: NA
CDR3 protein: CASSSTVGRELFF
CDR3 DNA: TGCGCCAGCAGTTCCACCGTGGGTCGGGAGCTGTTTTTT

V gene: TRBV3-1
J gene: TRBJ2-1
clone size: once
D gene: NA
CDR3 protein: CASSHDISSYNEQFF
CDR3 DNA: TGTGCCAGCAGCCACGACATCAGCTCCTACAATGAGCAGTTCTTC

V gene: TRBV24-1
J gene: TRBJ2-2
clone size: few
D gene: NA
CDR3 protein: CATSDFANKGLTGELFF
CDR3 DNA: TGTGCCACCAGTGATTTCGCCAACAAGGGCCTCACCGGGGAGCTGTTTTTT

V gene: TRBV28
J gene: TRBJ2-4
clone size: few
D gene: TRBD2
CDR3 protein: CASSVTLAGDGRNIQYF
CDR3 DNA: TGTGCCAGCAGTGTAACCTTAGCGGGAGACGGGCGAAACATTCAGTACTTC

V gene: TRBV15
J gene: TRBJ2-2
clone size: few
D gene: NA
CDR3 protein: CATSRDFGGTGELFF
CDR3 DNA: TGTGCCACCAGCAGAGATTTCGGCGGGACCGGGGAGCTGTTTTTT

V gene: TRBV20-1
J gene: TRBJ2-1
clone size: few
D gene: NA
CDR3 protein: CSAGVGGNYNEQFF
CDR3 DNA: TGCAGTGCTGGGGTGGGAGGAAACTACAATGAGCAGTTCTTC

V gene: TRBV5-1
J gene: TRBJ2-2
clone size: NA
D gene: NA
CDR3 protein: CASSLAGVLVGELFF
CDR3 DNA: TGCGCCAGCAGCTTGGCTGGAGTGTTGGTAGGGGAGCTGTTTTTT

V gene: TRBV12-3/TRBV12-4
J gene: TRBJ1-1
clone size: many
D gene: TRBD1
CDR3 protein: CASSPNDRGNTEAFF
CDR3 DNA: TGTGCCAGCAGTCCCAACGACAGGGGGAACACTGAAGCTTTCTTT

V gene: TRBV24-1
J gene: TRBJ2-2
clone size: NA
D gene: TRBD1
CDR3 protein: CATGTGTVNTGELFF
CDR3 DNA: TGTGCCACCGGAACCGGGACAGTAAACACCGGGGAGCTGTTTTTT

V gene: TRBV5-1
J gene: TRBJ2-1
clone size: NA
D gene: TRBD2
CDR3 protein: CASREDSSGAYNEQFF
CDR3 DNA: TGCGCCAGCAGGGAAGATTCTAGCGGGGCCTACAATGAGCAGTTCTTC

V gene: TRBV7-9
J gene: TRBJ2-1
clone size: NA
D gene: NA
CDR3 protein: CASSSQGNNEQFF
CDR3 DNA: TGTGCCAGCAGCTCGCAGGGTAACAATGAGCAGTTCTTC

V gene: TRBV30
J gene: TRBJ1-2
clone size: NA
D gene: TRBD1
CDR3 protein: CAWRGTGGIYGYTF
CDR3 DNA: TGTGCCTGGAGGGGAACAGGGGGCATCTATGGCTACACCTTC

V gene: TRBV6-5
J gene: TRBJ2-1
clone size: many
D gene: TRBD2
CDR3 protein: CASSYFLAGQYNEQFF
CDR3 DNA: TGTGCCAGCAGTTACTTCCTAGCGGGGCAATACAATGAGCAGTTCTTC

V gene: TRBV20-1
J gene: TRBJ2-3
clone size: NA
D gene: TRBD2
CDR3 protein: CSAREREVGTDTQYF
CDR3 DNA: TGCAGTGCTAGAGAGCGGGAGGTGGGCACAGATACGCAGTATTTT

V gene: TRBV5-6
J gene: TRBJ2-1
clone size: few
D gene: NA
CDR3 protein: CASSLVSRTYNEQFF
CDR3 DNA: TGTGCCAGCAGCTTGGTCAGCCGTACCTACAATGAGCAGTTCTTC

V gene: TRBV27
J gene: TRBJ2-1
clone size: few
D gene: NA
CDR3 protein: CASRDYFNEQFF
CDR3 DNA: TGTGCCAGCCGTGACTATTTCAATGAGCAGTTCTTC

V gene: TRBV5-1
J gene: TRBJ2-6
clone size: NA
D gene: NA
CDR3 protein: CASSPGTGSGANVLTF
CDR3 DNA: TGCGCCAGCAGCCCCGGGACTGGTTCTGGGGCCAACGTCCTGACTTTC

V gene: TRBV20-1
J gene: TRBJ2-3
clone size: many
D gene: NA
CDR3 protein: CSARTGRADTQYF
CDR3 DNA: TGCAGTGCTAGAACGGGAAGGGCAGATACGCAGTATTTT

V gene: TRBV5-1
J gene: TRBJ1-6
clone size: many
D gene: NA
CDR3 protein: CASSLAWTSNSPLHF
CDR3 DNA: TGCGCCAGCAGCTTGGCTTGGACATCCAATTCACCCCTCCACTTT

V gene: TRBV7-9
J gene: TRBJ2-5
clone size: few
D gene: TRBD1
CDR3 protein: CASSPPTGGVVKTQYF
CDR3 DNA: TGTGCCAGCAGCCCCCCGACAGGGGGCGTGGTAAAGACCCAGTACTTC

V gene: TRBV5-1
J gene: TRBJ2-5
clone size: few
D gene: TRBD2
CDR3 protein: CASSAGIWREARKETQYF
CDR3 DNA: TGCGCCAGCAGCGCAGGAATATGGCGGGAGGCCCGAAAAGAGACCCAGTACTTC

V gene: TRBV4-1
J gene: TRBJ1-2
clone size: many
D gene: NA
CDR3 protein: CASSQARGRTIYGYTF
CDR3 DNA: TGCGCCAGCAGCCAAGCTCGGGGACGGACCATCTATGGCTACACCTTC

V gene: TRBV2
J gene: TRBJ2-1
clone size: NA
D gene: TRBD2
CDR3 protein: CASREGTSGNNEQFF
CDR3 DNA: TGTGCCAGCAGAGAAGGGACTAGCGGGAACAATGAGCAGTTCTTC

V gene: TRBV5-1
J gene: TRBJ2-2
clone size: NA
D gene: NA
CDR3 protein: CASSLMATGELFF
CDR3 DNA: TGCGCCAGCAGCTTGATGGCCACCGGGGAGCTGTTTTTT

V gene: TRBV29-1
J gene: TRBJ1-2
clone size: few
D gene: TRBD1
CDR3 protein: CSVEAGQDYGYTF
CDR3 DNA: TGCAGCGTTGAGGCGGGACAGGACTATGGCTACACCTTC

V gene: TRBV12-3/TRBV12-4
J gene: TRBJ2-3
clone size: NA
D gene: NA
CDR3 protein: CASSLKGLTDTQYF
CDR3 DNA: TGTGCCAGCAGTTTAAAGGGATTAACAGATACGCAGTATTTT

V gene: TRBV5-1
J gene: TRBJ2-1
clone size: many
D gene: NA
CDR3 protein: CASKSELGYNEQFF
CDR3 DNA: TGCGCCAGCAAGTCGGAGCTCGGGTACAATGAGCAGTTCTTC

V gene: TRBV6-5
J gene: TRBJ2-2
clone size: few
D gene: NA
CDR3 protein: CASSYSDIGANTGELFF
CDR3 DNA: TGTGCCAGCAGTTACTCGGATATCGGAGCCAACACCGGGGAGCTGTTTTTT

V gene: TRBV27
J gene: TRBJ2-5
clone size: NA
D gene: NA
CDR3 protein: CASRPRPGWPSETQYF
CDR3 DNA: TGTGCCAGCAGGCCTCGCCCCGGATGGCCTTCAGAGACCCAGTACTTC

V gene: TRBV15
J gene: TRBJ1-5
clone size: NA
D gene: NA
CDR3 protein: CATSRGPNQPQHF
CDR3 DNA: TGTGCCACCAGCAGAGGTCCTAATCAGCCCCAGCATTTT

V gene: TRBV5-5
J gene: TRBJ2-4
clone size: many
D gene: TRBD1
CDR3 protein: CASSDRDRGPVKAKNIQYF
CDR3 DNA: TGTGCCAGCAGCGACCGGGACAGGGGACCTGTGAAAGCCAAAAACATTCAGTACTTC

V gene: TRBV14
J gene: TRBJ2-2
clone size: NA
D gene: NA
CDR3 protein: CASSRIFAGELFF
CDR3 DNA: TGTGCCAGCAGTCGGATCTTTGCCGGGGAGCTGTTTTTT

V gene: TRBV5-6
J gene: TRBJ2-7
clone size: few
D gene: TRBD1
CDR3 protein: CASSYTTGAAAAEQYF
CDR3 DNA: TGTGCCAGCAGCTACACGACAGGGGCCGCCGCGGCGGAGCAGTACTTC

V gene: TRBV5-1
J gene: TRBJ2-1
clone size: many
D gene: TRBD2
CDR3 protein: CASSFLADEQFF
CDR3 DNA: TGCGCCAGCAGCTTCCTAGCGGATGAGCAGTTCTTC